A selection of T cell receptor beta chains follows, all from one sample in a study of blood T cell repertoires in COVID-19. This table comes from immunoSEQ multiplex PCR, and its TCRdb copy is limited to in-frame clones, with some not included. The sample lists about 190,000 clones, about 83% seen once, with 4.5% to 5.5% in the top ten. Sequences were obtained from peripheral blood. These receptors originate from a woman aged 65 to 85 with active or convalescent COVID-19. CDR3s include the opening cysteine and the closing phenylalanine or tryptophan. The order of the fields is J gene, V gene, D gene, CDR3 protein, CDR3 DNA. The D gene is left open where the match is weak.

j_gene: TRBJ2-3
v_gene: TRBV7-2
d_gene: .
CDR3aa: CASSLYSPTDTQYF
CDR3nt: TGTGCCAGCAGCTTGTACTCCCCCACAGATACGCAGTATTTT

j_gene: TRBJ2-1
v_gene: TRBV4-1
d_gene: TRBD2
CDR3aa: CASSPLAGGRIPFF
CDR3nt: TGCGCCAGCAGCCCACTAGCGGGAGGCCGTATACCGTTCTTC

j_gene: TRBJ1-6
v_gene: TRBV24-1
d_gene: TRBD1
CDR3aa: CATSDRTGANSPLHF
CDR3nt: TGTGCCACCAGTGACCGTACAGGGGCTAATTCACCCCTCCACTTT

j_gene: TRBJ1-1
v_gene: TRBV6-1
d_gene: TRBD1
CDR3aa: CASSEEFLPTGDTEAFF
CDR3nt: TGTGCCAGCAGTGAAGAGTTTTTACCGACAGGGGACACTGAAGCTTTCTTT

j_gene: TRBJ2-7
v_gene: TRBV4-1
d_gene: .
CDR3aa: CASSQEAVPSHEQYF
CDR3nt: TGCGCCAGCAGCCAAGAAGCGGTACCCAGCCACGAGCAGTACTTC

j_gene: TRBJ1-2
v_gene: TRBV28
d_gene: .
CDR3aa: CASSTGFPNYGYTF
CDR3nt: TGTGCCAGCAGCACAGGGTTCCCTAACTATGGCTACACCTTC

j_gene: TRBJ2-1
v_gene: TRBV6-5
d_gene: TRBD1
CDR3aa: CASSYSRGLYNEQFF
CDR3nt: TGTGCCAGCAGTTACTCCAGGGGGCTTTACAATGAGCAGTTCTTC

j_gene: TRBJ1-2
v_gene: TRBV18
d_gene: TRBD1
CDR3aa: CASSPGTGGYGYTF
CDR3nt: TGTGCCAGCTCACCCGGGACAGGTGGATATGGCTACACCTTC

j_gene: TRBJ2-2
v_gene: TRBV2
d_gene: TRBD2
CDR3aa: CASSDAVAGNTGELFF
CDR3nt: TGTGCCAGCAGTGATGCGGTAGCGGGGAACACCGGGGAGCTGTTTTTT

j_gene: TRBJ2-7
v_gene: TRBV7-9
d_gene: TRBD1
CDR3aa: CASSRQGGTGGEQYF
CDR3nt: TGTGCCAGCAGCCGACAGGGGGGGACCGGAGGCGAGCAGTACTTC

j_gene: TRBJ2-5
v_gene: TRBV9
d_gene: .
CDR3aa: CASSATQGIGETQYF
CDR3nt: TGTGCCAGCAGCGCCACACAGGGTATAGGAGAGACCCAGTACTTC